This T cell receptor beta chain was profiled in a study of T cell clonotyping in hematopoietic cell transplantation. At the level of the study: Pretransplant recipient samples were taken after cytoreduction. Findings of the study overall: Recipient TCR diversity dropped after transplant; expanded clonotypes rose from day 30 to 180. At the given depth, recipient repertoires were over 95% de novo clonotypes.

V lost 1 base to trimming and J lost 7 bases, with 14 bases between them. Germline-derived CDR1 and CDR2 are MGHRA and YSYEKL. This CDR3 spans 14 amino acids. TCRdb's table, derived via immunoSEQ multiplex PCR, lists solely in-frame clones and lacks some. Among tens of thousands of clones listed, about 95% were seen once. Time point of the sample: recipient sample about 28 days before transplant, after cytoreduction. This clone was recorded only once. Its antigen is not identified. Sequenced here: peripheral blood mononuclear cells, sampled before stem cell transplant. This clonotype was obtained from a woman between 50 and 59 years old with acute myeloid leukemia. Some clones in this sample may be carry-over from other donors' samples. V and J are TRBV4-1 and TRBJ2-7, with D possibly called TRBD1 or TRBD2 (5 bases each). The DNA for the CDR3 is TGCGCCAGCAGCCAAGGATCTGGGGGAAGGGAGCAGTACTTC. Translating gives CASSQGSGGREQYF.